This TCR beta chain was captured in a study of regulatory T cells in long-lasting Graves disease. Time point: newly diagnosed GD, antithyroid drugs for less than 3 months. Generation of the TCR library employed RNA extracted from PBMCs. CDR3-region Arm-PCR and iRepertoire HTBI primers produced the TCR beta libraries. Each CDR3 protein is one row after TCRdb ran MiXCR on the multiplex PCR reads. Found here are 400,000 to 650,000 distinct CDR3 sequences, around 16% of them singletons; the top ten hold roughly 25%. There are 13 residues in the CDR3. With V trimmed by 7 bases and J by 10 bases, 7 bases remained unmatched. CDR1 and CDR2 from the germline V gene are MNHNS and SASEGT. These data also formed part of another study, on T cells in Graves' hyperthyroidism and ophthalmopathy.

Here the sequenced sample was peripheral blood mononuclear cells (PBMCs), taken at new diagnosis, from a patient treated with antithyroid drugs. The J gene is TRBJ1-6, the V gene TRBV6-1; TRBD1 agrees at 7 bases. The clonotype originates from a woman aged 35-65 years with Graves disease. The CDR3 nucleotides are TGTGCCAGCATTCCAACAGGGGACTCACCCCTCCACTTT. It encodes CASIPTGDSPLHF.